This TCR beta chain was obtained from a study of regulatory T cells in long-lasting Graves disease (dated by TCRdb to 2020 to 2022). The study in broad terms: In the newly diagnosed Graves' disease group, patients had been taking antithyroid drugs for less than 3 months. The study was conducted in China and was registered as a clinical trial. A total of around 35 samples underwent TCR sequencing: some 13 from persistent and approximately 20 from newly diagnosed Graves' disease patients. This study used TCR sequencing and RNA sequencing of peripheral blood to compare persistent Graves' disease patients against newly diagnosed Graves' disease patients. The study at large found these results: The study examined only peripheral blood because the primary lesion, thyroid tissue, could not be accessed. As a limitation, the authors acknowledged that the small sample size may reduce accuracy. Sequencing and analysis were limited to the TCR beta chain. Persistent patients shared more public clonotypes among themselves (around 3,000) than newly diagnosed patients did (about 1,000). Compared with newly diagnosed patients, patients with persistent Graves' disease had lower TCR Shannon entropy and fewer highly expanded clones, which suggests clonal expansion.

Sample time point, as interpreted from the label and publication: newly diagnosed GD, antithyroid drugs for less than 3 months. For both TCR sequencing and RNA sequencing, RNA was extracted from PBMCs using TRIzol. The diagnosis of Graves' disease followed American Thyroid Association guidelines. Patients for the study were recruited at an endocrinology department in Xi'an, China. From each patient, around 9.3 milliliters of peripheral blood was collected into an EDTA anticoagulant tube. Ficoll Paque Plus density gradient separation was used to isolate PBMCs, and no additional T cell sorting was done. An Agilent 2100 Bioanalyzer and agarose gel were used to assess RNA quality, and a NanoDrop 2000 was used to measure RNA concentration. In regard to this clonotype: Its cognate antigen has yet to be identified. One base away there is no much larger clone; base qualities are not given.

Library prep was done by multiplex PCR. Sequencing relied on an Illumina HiSeq 4000. To build TCR beta libraries, CDR3 regions were amplified by Arm-PCR using iRepertoire HTBI primers. Before sequencing, the PCR products went through gel purification. Under the source paper's analysis protocol: A total of 62 TRBV and 14 TRBJ segments were identified across samples and were used for gene usage analysis of CDR3 amino acid clonotypes. Filtered high-quality paired reads were merged into contigs using COPE and FqMerger. BLAST was used to align contigs to IMGT TRBV, TRBD and TRBJ reference genes, and CDR3 was defined according to IMGT. Any clonotype with a frequency above 0.1% was counted as a highly expanded clone. Repertoire diversity was measured by Shannon entropy, and V-J evenness by the Gini coefficient. Clonotypes shared by more than one individual were considered public. The raw public reads went through TCRdb reprocessing: fastp at Q25, MiXCR clone calling, in-frame beta chains kept. When rows share a CDR3 protein, they turn into one entry using the most common DNA and genes. TCRdb's processing, not the authors' own work, is the source of the V and J calls. This sample has about 440,000 distinct CDR3 sequences in its table, and around 17% of those were observed once. The top ten constitute 20% to 25% of the sample.

These data were likewise used in another study, on T cells in Graves' hyperthyroidism and ophthalmopathy. As described in the second report: Graves' hyperthyroidism was defined as stable when no progression to ophthalmopathy occurred over 18 months of follow-up. Hyperthyroidism patients were newly diagnosed, with disease duration under 2 months, and aged 18 to 65 years. Exclusion was applied to patients with uncontrolled infections, other autoimmune diseases, pregnancy or lactation. Diagnoses were based on clinical symptoms, serum thyroxine and TRAb, thyroid ultrasound and orbital computed tomography. For the first round of RT-PCR on the TCR CDR3, the HTBI primer set was used together with the Qiagen OneStep RT-PCR kit. Most expanded thyroid clonotypes (frequency above 0.001) were also detected in blood, suggesting blood repertoires may reflect thyroid immune responses. A model built on a 13 V-J signature distinguished ophthalmopathy from stable hyperthyroidism, reaching about 88% sensitivity and under 84% specificity in cross-validation and 80%/75% in testing. In validation, the model predicted progression to ophthalmopathy with 65% to 71% sensitivity and 72% to 85% specificity, a median of 6.5 months before onset. TCR V-J signatures able to tell the groups apart were searched for in a discovery cohort of 100 patients, of whom roughly 42 had Graves' ophthalmopathy and 57 had stable Graves' hyperthyroidism. An independent validation cohort of fewer than 20 hyperthyroidism patients and more than 15 patients who later progressed to ophthalmopathy tested prospective prediction of ophthalmopathy. For training and testing, the roughly 97 patients in the discovery cohort were randomly divided in a 7:3 ratio. In several Graves' hyperthyroidism patients, the study also compared T-cell repertoires from thyroid tissue with T-cell repertoires from blood. After blood sampling, hyperthyroidism patients were treated with methimazole at a starting dose of 30 mg daily, and ophthalmopathy patients were treated with high-dose intravenous methylprednisolone. A second multiplex PCR round built the libraries, followed by size selection and purification. The libraries were sequenced on an Illumina HiSeq2000 using paired-end 100 bp reads. SOAPnuke was used to process the raw data, with reads discarded if the reads contained adapters or uncalled bases, had a mean Phred below 15, or lacked an exact constant-primer or identifier match. High-quality paired reads were merged with COPE v1.2.5, and unique nucleotide sequences were defined as clonotypes. MiTCR v1.1 was used to align the clonotypes against IMGT TRBV, TRBD and TRBJ reference segments. The analysis was restricted to V-J combinations with a frequency above 0.0001, which together covered just over 98% of the repertoires. The TCS score was defined as the ratio of F50 (clonal expansion) to E x V (chaos), calculated using BLOSUM62-based TCRdist between CDR3 peptides within each V-J. Welch's t-statistics and random forest reduced 514 V-J features to under 15, which were used in a naive Bayes classifier (R e1071). No statistical method was used to fix the sample size in advance, and group allocation was not hidden from the investigators. The paper describes TCR Vbeta CDR3 sequencing of 135 peripheral blood samples, made up of about 40 ophthalmopathy patients, approximately 76 hyperthyroidism patients and roughly 17 progressor patients.

The TCR sequence derives from a young woman with Graves disease. Donor details come from another sample of the same person, matched by shared clones. The sample was peripheral blood mononuclear cells (PBMCs), taken at new diagnosis, from a patient treated with antithyroid drugs.

The CDR3 reads as follows: CSARDYSTTSGKNNEQFF. The DNA sequence follows: TGCAGTGCTAGAGATTATTCCACAACTAGCGGGAAAAACAATGAGCAGTTCTTC. The receptor chain draws on TRBV20-1 and TRBJ2-1; 10 bases in the middle match TRBD2. Here V drops 0 bases and J drops 5 bases, and the junction holds 13 bases not matched to any gene. Including the terminal cysteine and phenylalanine, the CDR3 comprises 18 residues. Only the CDR3 DNA stays, 54 bases, in frame from base 1. Sequences DFQATT (CDR1) and SNEGSKA (CDR2) are obtained from the germline V gene (reference sequence).